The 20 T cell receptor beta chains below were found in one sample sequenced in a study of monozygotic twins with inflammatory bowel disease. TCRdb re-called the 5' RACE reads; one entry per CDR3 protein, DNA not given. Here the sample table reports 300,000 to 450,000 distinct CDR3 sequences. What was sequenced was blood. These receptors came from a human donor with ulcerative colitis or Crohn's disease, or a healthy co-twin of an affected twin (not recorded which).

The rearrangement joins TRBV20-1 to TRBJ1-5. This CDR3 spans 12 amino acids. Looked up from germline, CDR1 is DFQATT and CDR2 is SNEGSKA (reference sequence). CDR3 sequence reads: CSARASLGPQHF.

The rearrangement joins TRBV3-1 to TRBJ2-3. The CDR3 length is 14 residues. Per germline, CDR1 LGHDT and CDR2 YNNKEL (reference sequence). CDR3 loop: CASSRQTSADTQYF.

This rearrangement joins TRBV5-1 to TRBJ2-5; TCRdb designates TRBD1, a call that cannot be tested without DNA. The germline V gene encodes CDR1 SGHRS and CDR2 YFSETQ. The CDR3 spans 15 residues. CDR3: CASTISGGSGETQYF.

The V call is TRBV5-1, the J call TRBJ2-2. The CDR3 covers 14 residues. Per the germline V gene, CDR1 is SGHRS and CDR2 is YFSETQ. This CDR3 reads CASSQIQNTGELFF.

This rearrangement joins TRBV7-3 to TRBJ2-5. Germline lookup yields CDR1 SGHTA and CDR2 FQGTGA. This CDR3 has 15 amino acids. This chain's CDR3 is CASSLFGMVKETQYF. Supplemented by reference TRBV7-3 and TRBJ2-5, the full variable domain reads GAGVSQTPSNKVTEKGKYVELRCDPISGHTALYWYRQSLGQGPEFLIYFQGTGAADDSGLPNDRFFAVRPEGSVSTLKIQRTERGDSAVYLCASSLFGMVKETQYFGPGTRLLVL.

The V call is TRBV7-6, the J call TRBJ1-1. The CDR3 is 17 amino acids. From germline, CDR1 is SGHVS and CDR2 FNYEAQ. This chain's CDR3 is CASSLEFGRGGDTEAFF.

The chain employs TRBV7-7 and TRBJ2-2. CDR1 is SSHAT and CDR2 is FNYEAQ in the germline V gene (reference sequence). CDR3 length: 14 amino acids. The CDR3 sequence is CASSSGADTGELFF.

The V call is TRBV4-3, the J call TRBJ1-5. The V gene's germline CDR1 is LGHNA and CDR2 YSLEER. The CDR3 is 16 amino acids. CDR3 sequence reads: CASSQDLQSIYQPQHF.

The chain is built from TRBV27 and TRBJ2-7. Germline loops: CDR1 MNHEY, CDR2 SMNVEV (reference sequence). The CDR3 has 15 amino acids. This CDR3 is CASSFMQDSSYEQYF.

CDR3 protein: CASSQGVGGADTQYF. The chain links TRBV4-3 to TRBJ2-3; TCRdb returns TRBD1, unconfirmable since there is no DNA. Germline CDR1 reads LGHNA; CDR2 reads YSLEER. This CDR3 is 15 amino acids long.

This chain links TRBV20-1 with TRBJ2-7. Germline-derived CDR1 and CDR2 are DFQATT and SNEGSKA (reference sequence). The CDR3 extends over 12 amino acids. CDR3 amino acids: CSARSGAYEQYF.

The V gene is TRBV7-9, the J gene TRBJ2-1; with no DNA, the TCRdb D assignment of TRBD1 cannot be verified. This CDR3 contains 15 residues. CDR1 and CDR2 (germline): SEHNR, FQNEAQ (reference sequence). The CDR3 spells CASSKNGTGSDEQFF.

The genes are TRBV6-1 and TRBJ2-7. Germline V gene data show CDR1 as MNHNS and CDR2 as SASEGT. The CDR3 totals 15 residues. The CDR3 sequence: CASSSPGRGSYEQYF.

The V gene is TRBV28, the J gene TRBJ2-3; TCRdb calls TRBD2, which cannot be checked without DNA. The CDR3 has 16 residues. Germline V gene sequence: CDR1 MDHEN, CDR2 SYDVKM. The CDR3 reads CASSIKAGGFTDTQYF.

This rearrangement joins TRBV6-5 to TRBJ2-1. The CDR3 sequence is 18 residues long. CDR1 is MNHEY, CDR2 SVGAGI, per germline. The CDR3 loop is CASSYRLVAGGSYNEQFF.

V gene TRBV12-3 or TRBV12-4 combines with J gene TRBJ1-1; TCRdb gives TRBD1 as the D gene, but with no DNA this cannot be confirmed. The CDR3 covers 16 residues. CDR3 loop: CASSNGDAPLNTEAFF.

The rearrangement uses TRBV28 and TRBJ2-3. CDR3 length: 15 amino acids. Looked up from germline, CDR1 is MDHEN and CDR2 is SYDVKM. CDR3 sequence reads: CASSLYTDSTDTQYF.

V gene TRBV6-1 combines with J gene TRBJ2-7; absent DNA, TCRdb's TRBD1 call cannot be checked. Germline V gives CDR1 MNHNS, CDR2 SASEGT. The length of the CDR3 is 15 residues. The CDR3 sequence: CASSSRGTSSYEQYF.

CDR3: CASSRQGALDTQYF. V and J are TRBV6-1 and TRBJ2-3; TCRdb's assignment of TRBD1 cannot be checked, as there is no DNA. Per germline, CDR1 MNHNS and CDR2 SASEGT. The length of the CDR3 is 14 residues.

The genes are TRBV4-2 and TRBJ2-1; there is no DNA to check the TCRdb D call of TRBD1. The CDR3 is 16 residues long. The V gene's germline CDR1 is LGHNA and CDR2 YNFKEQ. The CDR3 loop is CASITHGGGRNNEQFF.